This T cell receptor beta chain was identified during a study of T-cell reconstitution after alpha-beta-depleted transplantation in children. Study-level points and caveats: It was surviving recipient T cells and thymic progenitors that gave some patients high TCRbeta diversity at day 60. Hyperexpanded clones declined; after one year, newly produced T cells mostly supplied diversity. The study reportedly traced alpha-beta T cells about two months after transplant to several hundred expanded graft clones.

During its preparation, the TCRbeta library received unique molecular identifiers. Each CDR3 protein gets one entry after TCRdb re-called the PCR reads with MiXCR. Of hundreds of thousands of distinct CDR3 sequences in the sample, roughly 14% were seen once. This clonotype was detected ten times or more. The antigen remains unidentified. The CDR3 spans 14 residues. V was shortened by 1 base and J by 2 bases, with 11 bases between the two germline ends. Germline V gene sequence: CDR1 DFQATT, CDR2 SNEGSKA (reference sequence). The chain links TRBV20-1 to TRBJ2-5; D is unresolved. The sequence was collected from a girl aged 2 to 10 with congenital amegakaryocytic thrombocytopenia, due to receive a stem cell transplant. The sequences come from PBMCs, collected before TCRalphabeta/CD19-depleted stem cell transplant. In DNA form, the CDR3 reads TGCAGTGCTAGAGGACACCTCACTCAAGAGACCCAGTACTTC. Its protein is CSARGHLTQETQYF.